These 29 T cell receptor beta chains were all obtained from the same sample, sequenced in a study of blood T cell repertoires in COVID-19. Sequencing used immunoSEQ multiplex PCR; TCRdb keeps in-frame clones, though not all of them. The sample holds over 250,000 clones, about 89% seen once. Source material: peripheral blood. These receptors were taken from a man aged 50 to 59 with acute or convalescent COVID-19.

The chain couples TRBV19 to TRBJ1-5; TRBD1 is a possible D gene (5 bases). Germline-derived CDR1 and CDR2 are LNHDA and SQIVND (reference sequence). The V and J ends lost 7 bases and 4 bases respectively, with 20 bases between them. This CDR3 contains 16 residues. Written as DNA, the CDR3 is TGTGCCAGTATGGACCGGGCCGGGGGGTATAATCAGCCCCAGCATTTT. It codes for CASMDRAGGYNQPQHF. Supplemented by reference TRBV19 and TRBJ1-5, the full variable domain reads DGGITQSPKYLFRKEGQNVTLSCEQNLNHDAMYWYRQDPGQGLRLIYYSQIVNDFQKGDIAEGYSVSREKKESFPLTVTSAQKNPTAFYLCASMDRAGGYNQPQHFGDGTRLSIL.

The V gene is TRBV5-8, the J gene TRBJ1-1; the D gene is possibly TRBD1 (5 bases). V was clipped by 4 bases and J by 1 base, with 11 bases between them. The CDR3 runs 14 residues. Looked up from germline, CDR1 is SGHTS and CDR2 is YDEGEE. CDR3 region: CASSPYDRNTEAFF. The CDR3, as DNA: TGTGCCAGCAGCCCCTACGACAGGAACACTGAAGCTTTCTTT.

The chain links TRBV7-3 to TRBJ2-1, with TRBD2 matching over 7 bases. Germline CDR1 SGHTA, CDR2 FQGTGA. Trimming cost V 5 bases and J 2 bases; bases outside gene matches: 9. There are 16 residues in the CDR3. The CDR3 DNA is TGTGCCAGCAGCGCCCGAGCGGGGAGTACCTACAATGAGCAGTTCTTC. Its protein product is CASSARAGSTYNEQFF.

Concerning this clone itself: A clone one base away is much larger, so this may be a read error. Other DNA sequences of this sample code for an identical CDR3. The CDR3, as DNA: TGCGCCAGCAGTTTAGTAGGGGGCGCGTATGAAAAACTGTTTTTT. Translated: CASSLVGGAYEKLFF. The rearrangement joins TRBV5-1 to TRBJ1-4; 7 positions match TRBD1. Germline V gene data show CDR1 as SGHRS and CDR2 as YFSETQ. Trimming removed 5 bases from V and 6 bases from J; junction bases left unmatched: 10. This CDR3 contains 15 residues.

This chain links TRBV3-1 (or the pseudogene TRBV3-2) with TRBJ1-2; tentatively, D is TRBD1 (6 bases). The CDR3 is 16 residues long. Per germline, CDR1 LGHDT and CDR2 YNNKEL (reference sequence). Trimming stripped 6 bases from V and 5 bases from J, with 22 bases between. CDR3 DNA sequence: TGTGCCAGCAGTTCTAATAAGAAGGGGGTCCCTTATGGCTACACCTTC. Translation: CASSSNKKGVPYGYTF.

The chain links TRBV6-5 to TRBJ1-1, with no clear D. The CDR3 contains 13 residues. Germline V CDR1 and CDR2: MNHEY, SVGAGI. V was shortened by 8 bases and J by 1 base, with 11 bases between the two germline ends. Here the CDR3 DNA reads TGTGCCAGCCATGGGAGGTCGAACACTGAAGCTTTCTTT. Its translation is CASHGRSNTEAFF.

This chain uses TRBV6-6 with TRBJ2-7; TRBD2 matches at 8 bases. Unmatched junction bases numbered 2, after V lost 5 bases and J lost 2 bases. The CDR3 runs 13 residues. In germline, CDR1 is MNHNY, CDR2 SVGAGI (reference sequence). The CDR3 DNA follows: TGTGCCAGCAGTCGGGGACTAGCCTACGAGCAGTACTTC. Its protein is CASSRGLAYEQYF.

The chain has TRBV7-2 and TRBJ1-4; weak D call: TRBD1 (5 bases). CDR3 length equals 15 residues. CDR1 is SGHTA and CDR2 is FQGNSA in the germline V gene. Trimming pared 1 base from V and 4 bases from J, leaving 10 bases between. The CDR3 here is CASSLVAGINEKLFF. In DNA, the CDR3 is TGTGCCAGCAGCTTAGTGGCAGGGATTAATGAAAAACTGTTTTTT.

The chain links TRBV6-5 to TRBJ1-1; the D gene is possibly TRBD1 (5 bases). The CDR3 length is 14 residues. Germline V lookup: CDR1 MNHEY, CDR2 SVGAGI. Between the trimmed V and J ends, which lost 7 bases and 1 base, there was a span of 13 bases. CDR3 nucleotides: TGTGCCAGCATCCCGGGGGAAGAGAACACTGAAGCTTTCTTT. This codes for CASIPGEENTEAFF.

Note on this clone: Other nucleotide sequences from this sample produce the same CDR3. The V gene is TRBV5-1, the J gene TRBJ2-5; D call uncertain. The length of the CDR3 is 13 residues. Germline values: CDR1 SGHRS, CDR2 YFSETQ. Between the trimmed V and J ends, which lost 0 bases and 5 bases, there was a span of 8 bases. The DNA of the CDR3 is TGCGCCAGCAGCTTGGGAACGGAGGAGACCCAGTACTTC. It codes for CASSLGTEETQYF.

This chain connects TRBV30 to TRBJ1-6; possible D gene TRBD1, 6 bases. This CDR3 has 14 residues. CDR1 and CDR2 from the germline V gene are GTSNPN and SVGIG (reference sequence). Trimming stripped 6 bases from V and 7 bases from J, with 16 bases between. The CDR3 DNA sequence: TGTGCCTGCACCTCCCAGGGGCCCAATTCACCCCTCCACTTT. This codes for CACTSQGPNSPLHF.

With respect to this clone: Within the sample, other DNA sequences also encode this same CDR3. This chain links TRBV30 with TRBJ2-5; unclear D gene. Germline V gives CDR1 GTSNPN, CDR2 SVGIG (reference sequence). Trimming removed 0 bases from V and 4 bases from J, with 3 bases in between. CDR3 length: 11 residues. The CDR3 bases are TGTGCCTGGAGTGTTCGAGAGACCCAGTACTTC. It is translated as CAWSVRETQYF.

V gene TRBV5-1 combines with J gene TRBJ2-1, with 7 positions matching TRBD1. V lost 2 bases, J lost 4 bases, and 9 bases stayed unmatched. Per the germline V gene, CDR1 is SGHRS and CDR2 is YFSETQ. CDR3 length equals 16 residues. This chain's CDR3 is CASSLGTVRGYNEQFF. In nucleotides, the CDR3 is TGCGCCAGCAGCTTAGGGACAGTGAGGGGGTACAATGAGCAGTTCTTC.

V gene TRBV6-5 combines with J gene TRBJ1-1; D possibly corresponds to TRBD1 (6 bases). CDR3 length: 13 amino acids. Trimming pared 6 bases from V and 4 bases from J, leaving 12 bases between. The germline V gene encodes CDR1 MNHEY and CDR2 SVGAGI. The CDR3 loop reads CASRETGSTEAFF. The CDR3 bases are TGTGCCAGCAGAGAGACAGGCAGCACTGAAGCTTTCTTT.

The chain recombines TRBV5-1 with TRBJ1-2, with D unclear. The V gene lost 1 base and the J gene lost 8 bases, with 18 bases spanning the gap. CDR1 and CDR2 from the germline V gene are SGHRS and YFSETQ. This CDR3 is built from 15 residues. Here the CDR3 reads CASSLTPGNMVGYTF. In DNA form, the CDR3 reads TGCGCCAGCAGCTTGACACCGGGGAATATGGTGGGCTACACCTTC.

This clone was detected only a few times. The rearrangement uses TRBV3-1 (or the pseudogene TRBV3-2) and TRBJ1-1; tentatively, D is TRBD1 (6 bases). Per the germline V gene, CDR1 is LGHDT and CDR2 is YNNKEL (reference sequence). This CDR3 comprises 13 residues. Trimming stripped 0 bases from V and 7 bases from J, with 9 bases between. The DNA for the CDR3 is TGTGCCAGCAGCCAAGAGGCACAGGGTGAAGCTTTCTTT. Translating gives CASSQEAQGEAFF.

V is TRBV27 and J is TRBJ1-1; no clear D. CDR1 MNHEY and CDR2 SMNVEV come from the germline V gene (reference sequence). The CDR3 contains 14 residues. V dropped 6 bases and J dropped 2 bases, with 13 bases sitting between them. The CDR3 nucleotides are TGTGCCAGCAGACCTGTGACACCAAACACTGAAGCTTTCTTT. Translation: CASRPVTPNTEAFF.

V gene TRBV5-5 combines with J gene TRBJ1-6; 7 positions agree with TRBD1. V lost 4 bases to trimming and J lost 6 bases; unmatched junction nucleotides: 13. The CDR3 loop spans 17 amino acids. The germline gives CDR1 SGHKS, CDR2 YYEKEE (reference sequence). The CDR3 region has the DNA TGTGCCAGCAGCCCACTTCCGGGACAGCTACTTAATTCACCCCTCCACTTT. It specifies CASSPLPGQLLNSPLHF.

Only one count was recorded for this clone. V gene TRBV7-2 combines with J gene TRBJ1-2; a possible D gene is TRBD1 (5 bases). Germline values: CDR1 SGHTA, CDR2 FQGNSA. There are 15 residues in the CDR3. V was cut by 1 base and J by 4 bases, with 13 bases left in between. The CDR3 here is CASSLGSGGTYGYTF. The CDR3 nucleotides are TGTGCCAGCAGCTTAGGAAGCGGGGGTACCTATGGCTACACCTTC.

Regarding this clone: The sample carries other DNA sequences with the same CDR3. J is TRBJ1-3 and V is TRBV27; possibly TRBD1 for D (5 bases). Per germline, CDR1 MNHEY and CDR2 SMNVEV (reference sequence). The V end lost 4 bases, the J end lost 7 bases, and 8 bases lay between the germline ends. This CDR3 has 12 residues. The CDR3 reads CASSSGGNTIYF. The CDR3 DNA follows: TGTGCCAGCAGTTCCGGGGGGAACACCATATATTTT.

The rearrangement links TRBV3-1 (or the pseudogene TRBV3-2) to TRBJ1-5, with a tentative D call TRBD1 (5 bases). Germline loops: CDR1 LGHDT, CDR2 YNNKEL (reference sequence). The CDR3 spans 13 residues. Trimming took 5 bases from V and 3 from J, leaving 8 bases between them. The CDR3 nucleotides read TGTGCCAGCAGCAGGGGTATCAATCAGCCCCAGCATTTT. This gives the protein CASSRGINQPQHF.

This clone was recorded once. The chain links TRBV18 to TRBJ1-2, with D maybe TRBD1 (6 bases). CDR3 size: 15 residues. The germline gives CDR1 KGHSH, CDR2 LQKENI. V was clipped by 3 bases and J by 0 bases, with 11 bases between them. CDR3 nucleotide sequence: TGTGCCAGCTCACCCCAACAGGGACCTAACTATGGCTACACCTTC. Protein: CASSPQQGPNYGYTF.

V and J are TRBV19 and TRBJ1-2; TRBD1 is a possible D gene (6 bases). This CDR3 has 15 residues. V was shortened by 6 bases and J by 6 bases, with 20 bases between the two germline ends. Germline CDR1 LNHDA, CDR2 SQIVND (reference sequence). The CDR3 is CASRSGGPFRDGYTF. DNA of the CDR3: TGTGCCAGTAGGAGCGGGGGGCCTTTTAGGGATGGCTACACCTTC.

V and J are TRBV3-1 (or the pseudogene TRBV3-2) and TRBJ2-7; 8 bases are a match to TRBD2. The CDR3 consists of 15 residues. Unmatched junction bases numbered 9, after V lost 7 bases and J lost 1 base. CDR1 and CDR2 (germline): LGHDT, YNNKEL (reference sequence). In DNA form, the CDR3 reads TGTGCCAGCACCAAAGCGGGGGATATGTCCTACGAGCAGTACTTC. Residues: CASTKAGDMSYEQYF.

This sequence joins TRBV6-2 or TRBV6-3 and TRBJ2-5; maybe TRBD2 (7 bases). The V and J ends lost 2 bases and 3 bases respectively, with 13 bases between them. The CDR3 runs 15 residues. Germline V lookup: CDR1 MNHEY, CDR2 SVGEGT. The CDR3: CASSYRGAPEETQYF. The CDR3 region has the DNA TGTGCCAGCAGTTACCGGGGGGCGCCAGAAGAGACCCAGTACTTC.

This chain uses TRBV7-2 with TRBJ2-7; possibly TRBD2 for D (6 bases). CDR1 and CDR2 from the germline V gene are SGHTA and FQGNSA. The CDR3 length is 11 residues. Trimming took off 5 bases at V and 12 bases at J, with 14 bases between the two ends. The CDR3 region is CASSPGLSPYF. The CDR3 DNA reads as TGTGCCAGCAGCCCGGGACTTTCACCGTACTTC.

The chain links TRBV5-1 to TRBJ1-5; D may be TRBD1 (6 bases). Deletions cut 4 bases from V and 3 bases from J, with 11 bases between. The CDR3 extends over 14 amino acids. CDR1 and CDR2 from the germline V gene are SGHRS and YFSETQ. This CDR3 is CASSLDSTNQPQHF. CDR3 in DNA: TGCGCCAGCAGCCTGGACAGCACCAATCAGCCCCAGCATTTT. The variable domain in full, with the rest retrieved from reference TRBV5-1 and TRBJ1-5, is KAGVTQTPRYLIKTRGQQVTLSCSPISGHRSVSWYQQTPGQGLQFLFEYFSETQRNKGNFPGRFSGRQFSNSRSEMNVSTLELGDSALYLCASSLDSTNQPQHFGDGTRLSIL.

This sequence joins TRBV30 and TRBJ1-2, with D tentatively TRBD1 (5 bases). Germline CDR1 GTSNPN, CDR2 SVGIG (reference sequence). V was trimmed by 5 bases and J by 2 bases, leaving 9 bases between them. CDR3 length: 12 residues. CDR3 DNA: TGTGCCTGGGGAGGGGCCAACTATGGCTACACCTTC. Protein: CAWGGANYGYTF.

The CDR3 reads CASSSGTTWTGELFF. DNA of the CDR3: TGTGCCAGCAGTTCCGGGACAACCTGGACCGGGGAGCTGTTTTTT. V usage is TRBV27 and J usage is TRBJ2-2, with D perhaps matching TRBD1 (6 bases). The CDR3 totals 15 residues. Per germline, CDR1 MNHEY and CDR2 SMNVEV (reference sequence). Trimming removed 4 bases from V and 5 bases from J, with 14 bases in between.